These T cell receptor beta chains were read from a single sample in a study of beta chain features in type 1 diabetes. Profiled with immunoSEQ multiplex PCR; TCRdb holds only in-frame clones, not every one. The sample includes about 340,000 clones, approximately 13% of them seen just once. The sequencing sample was made of naive CD4+ T cells from blood. These receptors were collected from a woman under 30 with type 1 diabetes. Both conserved end residues are part of each CDR3. The D gene is left open where the match is weak. Where a row states a size, it is once, few, many or the class of an expanded clone; other rows omit it.

v_call: TRBV6-5
j_call: TRBJ2-5
d_call: TRBD1
clone_size: NA
cdr3_nt: TGTGCCAGCAGTTGGCTCGGGACAGGACAAGAGACCCAGTACTTC
cdr3_aa: CASSWLGTGQETQYF

v_call: TRBV11-2
j_call: TRBJ1-4
d_call: NA
clone_size: NA
cdr3_nt: TGTGCCAGCAGCCCCGACAGAAGGGAAAAACTGTTTTTT
cdr3_aa: CASSPDRREKLFF

v_call: TRBV10-3
j_call: TRBJ2-5
d_call: TRBD1
clone_size: NA
cdr3_nt: TGTGCCATCAGGGGGACAGGGGGACAAGAGACCCAGTACTTC
cdr3_aa: CAIRGTGGQETQYF

v_call: TRBV5-4
j_call: TRBJ1-1
d_call: NA
clone_size: NA
cdr3_nt: TGTGCCAGCAGCTTGGGGTTGAGGAACACTGAAGCTTTCTTT
cdr3_aa: CASSLGLRNTEAFF

v_call: TRBV6-6
j_call: TRBJ1-1
d_call: NA
clone_size: NA
cdr3_nt: TGTGCCAGCAGTTACGAACGGAGTAACACTGAAGCTTTCTTT
cdr3_aa: CASSYERSNTEAFF

v_call: TRBV10-3
j_call: TRBJ1-5
d_call: TRBD1
clone_size: NA
cdr3_nt: TGTGCCATCAGTGACCCGACCCGGACAGGGAATCAGCCCCAGCATTTT
cdr3_aa: CAISDPTRTGNQPQHF

v_call: TRBV11-2
j_call: TRBJ2-4
d_call: TRBD1
clone_size: NA
cdr3_nt: TGTGCCAGCAGCTCCATCACAGGGGGCTATCAGTACTTC
cdr3_aa: CASSSITGGYQYF

v_call: TRBV28
j_call: TRBJ2-1
d_call: NA
clone_size: few
cdr3_nt: TGTGCCAGCAGTTTTGGGCTATCCCCAGGCCAGTTCTTC
cdr3_aa: CASSFGLSPGQFF

v_call: TRBV4-1
j_call: TRBJ2-3
d_call: NA
clone_size: few
cdr3_nt: TGCGCCAGCAGCCAGCCCACTCGGGCAGATACGCAGTATTTT
cdr3_aa: CASSQPTRADTQYF

v_call: TRBV7-9
j_call: TRBJ2-7
d_call: NA
clone_size: NA
cdr3_nt: TGTGCCAGCAGCTTAGCAGGGGGCTACGAGCAGTACTTC
cdr3_aa: CASSLAGGYEQYF

v_call: TRBV19
j_call: TRBJ2-6
d_call: TRBD2
clone_size: NA
cdr3_nt: TGTGCCAGTAGCGTTACGGGAGGCGGGGCCAACGTCCTGACTTTC
cdr3_aa: CASSVTGGGANVLTF

v_call: TRBV7-3
j_call: TRBJ1-2
d_call: TRBD1
clone_size: NA
cdr3_nt: TGTGCCAGCAGCTTGGGACAGGGATATGGCTACACCTTC
cdr3_aa: CASSLGQGYGYTF

v_call: TRBV9
j_call: TRBJ2-1
d_call: NA
clone_size: NA
cdr3_nt: TGTGCCAGCAGCGTAGAACAGCCGGAGCAGTTCTTC
cdr3_aa: CASSVEQPEQFF

v_call: TRBV5-1
j_call: TRBJ1-2
d_call: NA
clone_size: NA
cdr3_nt: TGCGCCAGCAGCGGCCCCAGGAATAATTATGGCTACACCTTC
cdr3_aa: CASSGPRNNYGYTF

v_call: TRBV30
j_call: TRBJ2-5
d_call: NA
clone_size: NA
cdr3_nt: TGTGCCTGGAGCCCCCCCGGGGGGCCCAGAGAGACCCAGTACTTC
cdr3_aa: CAWSPPGGPRETQYF

v_call: TRBV7-2
j_call: TRBJ1-2
d_call: TRBD1
clone_size: NA
cdr3_nt: TGTGCCAGCAGCCAAATGGGACAGGGCGGCTATGGCTACACCTTC
cdr3_aa: CASSQMGQGGYGYTF